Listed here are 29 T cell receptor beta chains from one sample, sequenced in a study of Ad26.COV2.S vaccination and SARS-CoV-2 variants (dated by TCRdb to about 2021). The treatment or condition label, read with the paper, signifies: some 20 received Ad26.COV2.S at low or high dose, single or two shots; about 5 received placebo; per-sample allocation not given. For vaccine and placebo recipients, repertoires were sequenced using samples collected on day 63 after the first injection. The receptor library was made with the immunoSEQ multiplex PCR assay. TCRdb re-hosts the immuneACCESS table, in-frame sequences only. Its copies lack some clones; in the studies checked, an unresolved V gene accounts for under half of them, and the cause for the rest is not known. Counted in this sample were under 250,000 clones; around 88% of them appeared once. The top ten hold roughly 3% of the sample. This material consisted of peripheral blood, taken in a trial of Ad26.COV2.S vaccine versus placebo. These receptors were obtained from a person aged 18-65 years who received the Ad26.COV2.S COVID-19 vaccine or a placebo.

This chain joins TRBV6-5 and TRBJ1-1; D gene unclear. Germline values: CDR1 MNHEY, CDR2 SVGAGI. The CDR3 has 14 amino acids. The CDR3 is CASTGALMNTEAFF. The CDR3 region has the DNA TGTGCTTCTACGGGTGCCCTCATGAACACTGAAGCTTTCTTT.

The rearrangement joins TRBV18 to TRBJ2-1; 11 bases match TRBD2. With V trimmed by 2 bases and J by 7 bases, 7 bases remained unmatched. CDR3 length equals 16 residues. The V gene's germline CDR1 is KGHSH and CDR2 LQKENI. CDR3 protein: CASSPVAGGIRNEQFF. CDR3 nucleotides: TGTGCCAGCTCACCAGTAGCGGGGGGGATTCGTAATGAGCAGTTCTTC.

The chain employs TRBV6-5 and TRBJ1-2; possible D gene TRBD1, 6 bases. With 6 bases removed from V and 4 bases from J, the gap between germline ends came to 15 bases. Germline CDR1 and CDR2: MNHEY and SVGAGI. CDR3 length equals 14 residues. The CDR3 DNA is TGTGCCAGCAGCCGGATACAGGGCGTCTATGGCTACACCTTC. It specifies CASSRIQGVYGYTF.

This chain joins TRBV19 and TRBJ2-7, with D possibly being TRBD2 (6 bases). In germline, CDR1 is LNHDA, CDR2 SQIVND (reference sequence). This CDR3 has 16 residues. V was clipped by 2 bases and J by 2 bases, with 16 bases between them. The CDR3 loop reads CASSIREAGPTYEQYF. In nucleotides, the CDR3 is TGTGCCAGTAGTATAAGGGAGGCAGGGCCCACCTACGAGCAGTACTTC.

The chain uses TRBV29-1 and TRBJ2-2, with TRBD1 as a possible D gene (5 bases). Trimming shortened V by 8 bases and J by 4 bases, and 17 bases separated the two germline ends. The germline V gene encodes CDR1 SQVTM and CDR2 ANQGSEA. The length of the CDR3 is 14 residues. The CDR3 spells CSCLPTVATGELFF. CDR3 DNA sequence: TGCAGCTGCCTCCCGACAGTTGCCACCGGGGAGCTGTTTTTT.

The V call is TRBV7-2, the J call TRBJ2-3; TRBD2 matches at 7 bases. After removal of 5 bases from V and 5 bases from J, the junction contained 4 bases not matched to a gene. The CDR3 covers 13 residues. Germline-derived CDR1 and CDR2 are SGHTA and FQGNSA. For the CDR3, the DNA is TGTGCCAGCAGCCGCACGGGAGGAGATACGCAGTATTTT. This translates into CASSRTGGDTQYF.

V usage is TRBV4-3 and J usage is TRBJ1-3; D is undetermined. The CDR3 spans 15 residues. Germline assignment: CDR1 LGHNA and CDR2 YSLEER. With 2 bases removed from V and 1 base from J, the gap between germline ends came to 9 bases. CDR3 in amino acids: CASSQSEFSGNTIYF. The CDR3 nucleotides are TGCGCCAGCAGCCAATCTGAGTTTTCTGGAAACACCATATATTTT.

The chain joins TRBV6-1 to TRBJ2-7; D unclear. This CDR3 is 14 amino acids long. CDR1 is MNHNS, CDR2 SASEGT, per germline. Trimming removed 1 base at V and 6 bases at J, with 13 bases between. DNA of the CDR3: TGTGCCAGCAGTGAAGGGACCTCCCCGGGCGAGCAGTACGTC. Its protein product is CASSEGTSPGEQYV.

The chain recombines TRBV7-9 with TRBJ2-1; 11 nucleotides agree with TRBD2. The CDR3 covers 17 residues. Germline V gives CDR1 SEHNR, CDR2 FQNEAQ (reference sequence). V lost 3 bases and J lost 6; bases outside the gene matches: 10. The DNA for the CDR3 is TGTGCCAGCAGCTTCCCAGGACTAGCGGGCCCCCGCAATGAGCAGTTCTTC. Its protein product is CASSFPGLAGPRNEQFF.

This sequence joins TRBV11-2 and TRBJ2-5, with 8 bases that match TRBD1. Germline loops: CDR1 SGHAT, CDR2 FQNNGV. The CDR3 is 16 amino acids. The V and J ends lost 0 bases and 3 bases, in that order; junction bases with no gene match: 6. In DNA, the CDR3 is TGTGCCAGCAGCTTAGAAGTAAAGACAGGGGAAGAGACCCAGTACTTC. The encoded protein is CASSLEVKTGEETQYF. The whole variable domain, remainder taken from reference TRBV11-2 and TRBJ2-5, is EAGVAQSPRYKIIEKRQSVAFWCNPISGHATLYWYQQILGQGPKLLIQFQNNGVVDDSQLPKDRFSAERLKGVDSTLKIQPAKLEDSAVYLCASSLEVKTGEETQYFGPGTRLLVL.

DNA for the CDR3: TGTGCCAGGTGCAGCGGCGACAGGGCTAATGAAAAACTGTTTTTT. Amino acid sequence: CARCSGDRANEKLFF. This chain connects TRBV3-1 (or the pseudogene TRBV3-2) to TRBJ1-4; TRBD1 agrees at 7 bases. The V gene's germline CDR1 is LGHDT and CDR2 YNNKEL (reference sequence). The CDR3 loop spans 15 amino acids. The J segment lost 3 bases and the V segment lost 9 bases, leaving 10 bases of the junction unmatched.

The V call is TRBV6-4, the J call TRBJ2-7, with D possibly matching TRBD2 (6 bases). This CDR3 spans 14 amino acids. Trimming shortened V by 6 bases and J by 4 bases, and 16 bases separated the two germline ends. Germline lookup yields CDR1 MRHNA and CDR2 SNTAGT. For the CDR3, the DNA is TGTGCCAGCAGGCCCCTCGCGGGAAGGTACGAGCAGTACGTC. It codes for CASRPLAGRYEQYV.

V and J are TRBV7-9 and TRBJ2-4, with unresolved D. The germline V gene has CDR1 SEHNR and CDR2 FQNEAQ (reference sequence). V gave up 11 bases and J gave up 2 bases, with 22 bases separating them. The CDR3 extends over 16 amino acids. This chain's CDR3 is CASQLSPGGSKNIQYF. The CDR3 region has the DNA TGTGCCTCCCAGCTGAGCCCGGGCGGATCCAAAAACATTCAGTACTTC.

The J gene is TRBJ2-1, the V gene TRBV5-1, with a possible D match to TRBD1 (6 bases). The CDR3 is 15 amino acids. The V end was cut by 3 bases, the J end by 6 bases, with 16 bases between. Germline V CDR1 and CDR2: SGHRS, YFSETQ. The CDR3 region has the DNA TGCGCCAGCAGCTACACGGGACAAGACCCCAATGAGCAGTTCTTC. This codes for CASSYTGQDPNEQFF.

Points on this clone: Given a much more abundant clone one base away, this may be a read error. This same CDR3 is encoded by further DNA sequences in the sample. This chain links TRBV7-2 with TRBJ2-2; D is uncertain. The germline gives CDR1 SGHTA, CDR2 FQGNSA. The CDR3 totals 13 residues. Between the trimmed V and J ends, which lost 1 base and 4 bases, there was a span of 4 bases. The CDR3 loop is CASSLDFTGELFF. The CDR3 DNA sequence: TGTGCCAGCAGCTTAGATTTCACCGGGGAGCTGTTTTTT. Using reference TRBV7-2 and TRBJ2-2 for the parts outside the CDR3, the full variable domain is GAGVSQSPSNKVTEKGKDVELRCDPISGHTALYWYRQSLGQGLEFLIYFQGNSAPDKSGLPSDRFSAERTGGSVSTLTIQRTQQEDSAVYLCASSLDFTGELFFGEGSRLTVL.

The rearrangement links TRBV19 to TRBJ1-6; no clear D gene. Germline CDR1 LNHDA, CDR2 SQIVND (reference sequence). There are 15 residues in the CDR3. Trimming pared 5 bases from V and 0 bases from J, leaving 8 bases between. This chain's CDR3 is CASSEQSSYNSPLHF. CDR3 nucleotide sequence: TGTGCCAGTAGTGAACAGAGCTCCTATAATTCACCCCTCCACTTT.

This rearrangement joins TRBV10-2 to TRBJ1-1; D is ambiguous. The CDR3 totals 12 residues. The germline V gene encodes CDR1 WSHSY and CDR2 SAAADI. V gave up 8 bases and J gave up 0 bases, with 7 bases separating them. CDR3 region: CASVSLNTEAFF. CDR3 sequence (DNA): TGCGCCAGCGTCTCGCTGAACACTGAAGCTTTCTTT.

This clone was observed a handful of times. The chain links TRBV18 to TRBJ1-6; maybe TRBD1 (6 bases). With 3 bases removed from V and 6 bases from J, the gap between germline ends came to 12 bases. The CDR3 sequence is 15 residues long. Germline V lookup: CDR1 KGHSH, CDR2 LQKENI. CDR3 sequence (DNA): TGTGCCAGCTCACCGCAACAGGGTCGTAATTCACCCCTCCACTTT. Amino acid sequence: CASSPQQGRNSPLHF. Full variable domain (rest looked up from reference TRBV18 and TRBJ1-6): NAGVMQNPRHLVRRRGQEARLRCSPMKGHSHVYWYRQLPEEGLKFMVYLQKENIIDESGMPKERFSAEFPKEGPSILRIQQVVRGDSAAYFCASSPQQGRNSPLHFGNGTRLTVT.

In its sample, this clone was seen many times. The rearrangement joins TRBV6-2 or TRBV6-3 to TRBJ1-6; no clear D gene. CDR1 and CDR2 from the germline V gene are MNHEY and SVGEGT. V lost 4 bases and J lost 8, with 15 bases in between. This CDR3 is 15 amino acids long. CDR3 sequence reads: CASSSPWLGYSPLHF. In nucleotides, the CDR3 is TGTGCCAGCAGTTCCCCCTGGCTCGGTTATTCACCCCTCCACTTT.

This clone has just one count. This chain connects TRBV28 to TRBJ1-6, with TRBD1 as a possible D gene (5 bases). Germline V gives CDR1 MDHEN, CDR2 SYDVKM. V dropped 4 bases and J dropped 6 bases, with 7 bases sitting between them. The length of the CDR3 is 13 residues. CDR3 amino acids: CASSWGSNSPLHF. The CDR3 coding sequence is TGTGCCAGCAGTTGGGGCTCTAATTCACCCCTCCACTTT.

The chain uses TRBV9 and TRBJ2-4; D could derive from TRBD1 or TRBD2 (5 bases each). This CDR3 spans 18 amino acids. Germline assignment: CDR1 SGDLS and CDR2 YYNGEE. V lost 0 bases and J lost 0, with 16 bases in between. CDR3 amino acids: CASSVGSFGGVAKNIQYF. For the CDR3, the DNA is TGTGCCAGCAGCGTAGGATCTTTTGGGGGAGTAGCCAAAAACATTCAGTACTTC.

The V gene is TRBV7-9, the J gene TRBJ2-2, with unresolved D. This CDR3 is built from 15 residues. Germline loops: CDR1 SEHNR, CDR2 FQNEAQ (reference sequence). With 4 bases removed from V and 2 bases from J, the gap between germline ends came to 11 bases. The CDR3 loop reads CASSWGSPNTGELFF. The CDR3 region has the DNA TGTGCCAGCAGCTGGGGTTCCCCAAACACCGGGGAGCTGTTTTTT. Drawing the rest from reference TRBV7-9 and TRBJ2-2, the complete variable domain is DTGVSQNPRHKITKRGQNVTFRCDPISEHNRLYWYRQTLGQGPEFLTYFQNEAQLEKSRLLSDRFSAERPKGSFSTLEIQRTEQGDSAMYLCASSWGSPNTGELFFGEGSRLTVL.

The CDR3 DNA follows: TGTGCCAGCAACTTAGGTCCGGGCTACGAGCAGTACGTC. Translation gives CASNLGPGYEQYV. The chain uses TRBV7-2 and TRBJ2-7; D is ambiguous. Germline V gene data show CDR1 as SGHTA and CDR2 as FQGNSA. This CDR3 is built from 13 residues.

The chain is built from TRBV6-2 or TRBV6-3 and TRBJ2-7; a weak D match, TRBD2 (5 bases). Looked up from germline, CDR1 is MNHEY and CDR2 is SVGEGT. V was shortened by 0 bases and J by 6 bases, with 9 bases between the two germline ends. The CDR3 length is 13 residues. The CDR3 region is CASSYSLAGEQYV. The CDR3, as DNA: TGTGCCAGCAGTTACTCTCTAGCAGGCGAGCAGTACGTC.

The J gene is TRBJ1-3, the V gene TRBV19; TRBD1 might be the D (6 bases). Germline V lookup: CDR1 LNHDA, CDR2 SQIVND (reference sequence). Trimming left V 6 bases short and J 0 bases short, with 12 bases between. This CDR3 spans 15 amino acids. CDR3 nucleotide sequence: TGTGCCAGTAGACCGACAGGCCTCTCTGGAAACACCATATATTTT. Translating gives CASRPTGLSGNTIYF.

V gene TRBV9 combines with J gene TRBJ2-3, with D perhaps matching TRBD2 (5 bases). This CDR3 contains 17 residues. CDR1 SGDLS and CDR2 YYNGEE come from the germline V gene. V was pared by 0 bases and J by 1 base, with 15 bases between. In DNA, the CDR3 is TGTGCCAGCAGCGTAGGCGCGTCGTGGGGAGGCACAGATACGCAGTATTTT. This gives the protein CASSVGASWGGTDTQYF. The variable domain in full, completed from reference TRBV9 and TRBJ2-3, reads DSGVTQTPKHLITATGQRVTLRCSPRSGDLSVYWYQQSLDQGLQFLIQYYNGEERAKGNILERFSAQQFPDLHSELNLSSLELGDSALYFCASSVGASWGGTDTQYFGPGTRLTVL.

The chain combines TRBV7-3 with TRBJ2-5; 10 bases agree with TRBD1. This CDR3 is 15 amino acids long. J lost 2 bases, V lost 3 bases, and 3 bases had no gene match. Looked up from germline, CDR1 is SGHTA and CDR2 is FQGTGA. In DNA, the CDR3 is TGTGCCAGCAGCTTGGGACAGGGGATTCAAGAGACCCAGTACTTC. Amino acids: CASSLGQGIQETQYF.

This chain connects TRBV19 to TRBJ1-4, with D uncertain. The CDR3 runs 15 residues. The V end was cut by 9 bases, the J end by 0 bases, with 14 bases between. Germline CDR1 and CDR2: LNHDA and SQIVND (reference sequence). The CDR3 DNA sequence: TGTGCCAGCCGCAGATCAGTTGCAACTAATGAAAAACTGTTTTTT. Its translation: CASRRSVATNEKLFF. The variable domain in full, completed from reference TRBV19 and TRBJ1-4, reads DGGITQSPKYLFRKEGQNVTLSCEQNLNHDAMYWYRQDPGQGLRLIYYSQIVNDFQKGDIAEGYSVSREKKESFPLTVTSAQKNPTAFYLCASRRSVATNEKLFFGSGTQLSVL.

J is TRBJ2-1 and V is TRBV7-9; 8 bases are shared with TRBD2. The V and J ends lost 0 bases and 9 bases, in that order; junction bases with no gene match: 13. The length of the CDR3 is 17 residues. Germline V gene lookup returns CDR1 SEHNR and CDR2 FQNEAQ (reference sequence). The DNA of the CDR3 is TGTGCCAGCAGCTTAGCCTATTCTAAGAGCGGGAGAGGTGAGCAGTTCTTC. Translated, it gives CASSLAYSKSGRGEQFF.